The present TCR delta chain was sequenced within a study of gamma-delta T cells after stem cell transplantation. TCRdb processed the RT-PCR reads again with the CATT caller. Of fewer than 4,500 delta-chain clones listed, 9.5% to 13% are singletons. The V segment lost 3 bases and the J segment 0 bases; nucleotides outside the gene matches: 13. Germline V gene sequence: CDR1 TSWWSYY, CDR2 QGS. The CDR3 runs to 20 residues. J is TRDJ1 and V is TRDV1; TRDD3 aligns across 13 bases. Sequencing was carried out using gamma-delta T cells. The TCR comes from a human donor. It is not recorded whose cells these are; they may come from a transplant donor. Here the CDR3 DNA reads TGTGCTCTTGGGGATTTCCTACTGGGGGATACGGGATCGTACACCGATAAACTCATCTTT. This translates into CALGDFLLGDTGSYTDKLIF.